These T cell receptor beta chains were read from a single sample in a study of OX40 agonist ivuxolimab in advanced cancers. The assay was immunoSEQ multiplex PCR, and TCRdb's table has in-frame clones only and misses some. Of about 87,000 clones listed, around nine tenths are singletons. Here the sequenced sample was CD4+ or CD8+ T cells sorted from blood, taken in a trial of the OX40 agonist ivuxolimab. These receptors all come from an adult with an advanced solid tumor such as melanoma, head and neck, liver or kidney cancer. Each CDR3 is given with its conserved first and last residue. Fields, in order: CDR3 length, D gene, J gene, clone size, V gene, CDR3 protein, CDR3 DNA. D genes are given only for firm matches. Where a row states a size, it is once, few, many or the class of an expanded clone; other rows omit it.

CDR3 length: 16
D gene: TRBD1
J gene: TRBJ1-2
clone size: .
V gene: TRBV5-5
CDR3 protein: CASSPHRTGIKDGYTF
CDR3 DNA: TGTGCCAGCAGCCCCCACCGGACAGGGATTAAGGATGGCTACACCTTC

CDR3 length: 15
D gene: .
J gene: TRBJ1-2
clone size: .
V gene: TRBV18
CDR3 protein: CASSPPTGGGYGYTF
CDR3 DNA: TGTGCCAGCTCACCCCCCACAGGCGGAGGCTATGGCTACACCTTC

CDR3 length: 17
D gene: TRBD2
J gene: TRBJ2-1
clone size: .
V gene: TRBV10-3
CDR3 protein: CAISGLAGGPSYNEQFF
CDR3 DNA: TGTGCCATCAGTGGACTAGCGGGGGGTCCCTCCTACAATGAGCAGTTCTTC

CDR3 length: 16
D gene: .
J gene: TRBJ1-3
clone size: few
V gene: TRBV7-8
CDR3 protein: CASSSRNSVSGNTIYF
CDR3 DNA: TGTGCCAGCAGCTCCAGGAACAGTGTCTCTGGAAACACCATATATTTT

CDR3 length: 13
D gene: .
J gene: TRBJ1-5
clone size: few
V gene: TRBV2
CDR3 protein: CASRGTFYPPQHF
CDR3 DNA: TGTGCCAGCAGGGGGACATTCTATCCGCCCCAGCATTTT

CDR3 length: 15
D gene: TRBD2
J gene: TRBJ2-1
clone size: .
V gene: TRBV7-2
CDR3 protein: CASSLDSGSVDEQFF
CDR3 DNA: TGTGCCAGCAGCTTAGACAGCGGGAGTGTCGATGAGCAGTTCTTC

CDR3 length: 15
D gene: TRBD1
J gene: TRBJ2-2
clone size: .
V gene: TRBV18
CDR3 protein: CASLLSQGDTGELFF
CDR3 DNA: TGTGCCAGCTTGCTTTCCCAGGGGGACACCGGGGAGCTGTTTTTT

CDR3 length: 15
D gene: TRBD2
J gene: TRBJ2-1
clone size: once
V gene: TRBV6-6
CDR3 protein: CASSYFGGALNEQFF
CDR3 DNA: TGTGCCAGCAGTTACTTCGGGGGGGCCTTAAATGAGCAGTTCTTC

CDR3 length: 12
D gene: .
J gene: TRBJ1-5
clone size: .
V gene: TRBV15
CDR3 protein: CATSRDDGPQHF
CDR3 DNA: TGTGCCACCAGCAGAGATGACGGGCCCCAGCATTTT

CDR3 length: 17
D gene: .
J gene: TRBJ2-2
clone size: once
V gene: TRBV15
CDR3 protein: CATSRDQRQSNTGELFF
CDR3 DNA: TGTGCCACCAGCAGAGATCAGCGACAATCGAACACCGGGGAGCTGTTTTTT

CDR3 length: 14
D gene: TRBD1
J gene: TRBJ1-5
clone size: .
V gene: TRBV6-1
CDR3 protein: CASSEQGAGQPQHF
CDR3 DNA: TGTGCCAGCAGTGAACAGGGGGCCGGACAGCCCCAGCATTTT

CDR3 length: 14
D gene: .
J gene: TRBJ1-3
clone size: .
V gene: TRBV14
CDR3 protein: CASSQDLGGNTIYF
CDR3 DNA: TGTGCCAGCAGCCAAGACTTGGGGGGAAACACCATATATTTT

CDR3 length: 14
D gene: TRBD1
J gene: TRBJ2-2
clone size: .
V gene: TRBV5-4
CDR3 protein: CASSPTGDTGELFF
CDR3 DNA: TGTGCCAGCAGTCCTACAGGGGACACCGGGGAGCTGTTTTTT

CDR3 length: 15
D gene: TRBD1
J gene: TRBJ1-2
clone size: .
V gene: TRBV18
CDR3 protein: CASSPRGDRNTGYTF
CDR3 DNA: TGTGCCAGCTCACCGCGGGGGGACAGGAACACTGGCTACACCTTC

CDR3 length: 14
D gene: .
J gene: TRBJ2-4
clone size: few
V gene: TRBV6-5
CDR3 protein: CASSRQGGGSIQYF
CDR3 DNA: TGTGCCAGCAGTAGGCAAGGGGGGGGAAGCATTCAGTACTTC

CDR3 length: 16
D gene: TRBD1
J gene: TRBJ1-3
clone size: .
V gene: TRBV5-1
CDR3 protein: CASSSTTGTAGNTIYF
CDR3 DNA: TGCGCCAGCAGCAGTACAACCGGGACAGCTGGAAACACCATATATTTT

CDR3 length: 15
D gene: TRBD2
J gene: TRBJ2-1
clone size: .
V gene: TRBV10-1
CDR3 protein: CASSYERSGRNEQFF
CDR3 DNA: TGCGCCAGCAGTTATGAGAGAAGCGGGAGAAATGAGCAGTTCTTC

CDR3 length: 16
D gene: .
J gene: TRBJ2-7
clone size: .
V gene: TRBV19
CDR3 protein: CASSANLRLSSYEQYF
CDR3 DNA: TGTGCCAGTAGTGCTAACTTGAGGCTCAGCTCCTACGAGCAGTACTTC

CDR3 length: 15
D gene: .
J gene: TRBJ1-5
clone size: .
V gene: TRBV7-2
CDR3 protein: CASSLEYSSNQPQHF
CDR3 DNA: TGTGCCAGCAGCTTAGAGTACTCTAGCAATCAGCCCCAGCATTTT

CDR3 length: 16
D gene: TRBD2
J gene: TRBJ2-3
clone size: .
V gene: TRBV5-4
CDR3 protein: CASSGGLAGSTDTQYF
CDR3 DNA: TGTGCCAGCAGCGGCGGACTAGCGGGGAGCACAGATACGCAGTATTTT

CDR3 length: 16
D gene: .
J gene: TRBJ2-2
clone size: .
V gene: TRBV19
CDR3 protein: CASKVGGSWNTGELFF
CDR3 DNA: TGTGCCAGTAAGGTTGGGGGCAGCTGGAACACCGGGGAGCTGTTTTTT

CDR3 length: 13
D gene: TRBD1
J gene: TRBJ1-6
clone size: .
V gene: TRBV27
CDR3 protein: CASSPRDSSPLHF
CDR3 DNA: TGTGCCAGCAGTCCCAGGGACAGCTCACCCCTCCACTTT

CDR3 length: 14
D gene: .
J gene: TRBJ1-1
clone size: few
V gene: TRBV5-6
CDR3 protein: CASRKGYLSTEAFF
CDR3 DNA: TGTGCCAGCCGGAAGGGGTATCTGAGCACTGAAGCTTTCTTT

CDR3 length: 12
D gene: TRBD2
J gene: TRBJ2-4
clone size: .
V gene: TRBV29-1
CDR3 protein: CSAGTSGSIQYF
CDR3 DNA: TGCAGCGCCGGGACTAGCGGGTCTATTCAGTACTTC

CDR3 length: 14
D gene: .
J gene: TRBJ1-2
clone size: .
V gene: TRBV7-2
CDR3 protein: CASSQPGGFYGYTF
CDR3 DNA: TGTGCCAGCAGCCAACCGGGGGGGTTCTATGGCTACACCTTC

CDR3 length: 16
D gene: TRBD1
J gene: TRBJ2-3
clone size: .
V gene: TRBV5-6
CDR3 protein: CASSLPGTGSLDTQYF
CDR3 DNA: TGTGCCAGCAGCTTGCCCGGGACAGGGAGTTTAGATACGCAGTATTTT

CDR3 length: 15
D gene: .
J gene: TRBJ1-6
clone size: .
V gene: TRBV18
CDR3 protein: CASSPPDTYNSPLHF
CDR3 DNA: TGTGCCAGCTCACCCCCGGACACCTATAATTCACCCCTCCACTTT

CDR3 length: 14
D gene: .
J gene: TRBJ1-2
clone size: .
V gene: TRBV28
CDR3 protein: CASSLVGREHGYTF
CDR3 DNA: TGTGCCAGCAGTCTCGTCGGAAGGGAGCATGGCTACACCTTC

CDR3 length: 15
D gene: .
J gene: TRBJ1-1
clone size: .
V gene: TRBV5-1
CDR3 protein: CASSSRVEMNTEAFF
CDR3 DNA: TGCGCCAGCAGCTCGCGGGTAGAAATGAACACTGAAGCTTTCTTT

CDR3 length: 12
D gene: .
J gene: TRBJ1-5
clone size: .
V gene: TRBV19
CDR3 protein: CASRRGVEPQHF
CDR3 DNA: TGTGCCAGTAGAAGGGGAGTGGAGCCCCAGCATTTT

CDR3 length: 13
D gene: .
J gene: TRBJ2-7
clone size: .
V gene: TRBV4-2
CDR3 protein: CASSSARGGEQYF
CDR3 DNA: TGTGCCAGCAGCTCGGCTAGAGGCGGCGAGCAGTACTTC

CDR3 length: 15
D gene: TRBD2
J gene: TRBJ2-1
clone size: few
V gene: TRBV7-8
CDR3 protein: CASSPPSGRRNEQFF
CDR3 DNA: TGTGCCAGCAGCCCCCCCAGCGGGAGAAGAAATGAGCAGTTCTTC

CDR3 length: 15
D gene: .
J gene: TRBJ2-3
clone size: .
V gene: TRBV14
CDR3 protein: CASSQGLGGYDTQYF
CDR3 DNA: TGTGCCAGCAGCCAAGGTCTGGGGGGATATGATACGCAGTATTTT

CDR3 length: 16
D gene: TRBD1
J gene: TRBJ2-7
clone size: .
V gene: TRBV23-1
CDR3 protein: CASSQPRDRAPYEQYF
CDR3 DNA: TGCGCCAGCAGTCAGCCCCGGGACAGGGCTCCCTACGAGCAGTACTTC

CDR3 length: 17
D gene: TRBD1
J gene: TRBJ1-5
clone size: .
V gene: TRBV18
CDR3 protein: CASSLDRGGNSNQPQHF
CDR3 DNA: TGTGCCAGCTCACTAGACAGGGGAGGGAATAGCAATCAGCCCCAGCATTTT

CDR3 length: 13
D gene: TRBD1
J gene: TRBJ1-1
clone size: .
V gene: TRBV6-1
CDR3 protein: CASSPRQGAEAFF
CDR3 DNA: TGTGCCAGCAGTCCTCGACAGGGGGCTGAAGCTTTCTTT

CDR3 length: 17
D gene: TRBD1
J gene: TRBJ1-1
clone size: .
V gene: TRBV5-8
CDR3 protein: CASSSDRASLKSTEAFF
CDR3 DNA: TGTGCCAGCAGCTCGGACAGGGCCTCACTAAAGAGCACTGAAGCTTTCTTT

CDR3 length: 15
D gene: .
J gene: TRBJ2-3
clone size: once
V gene: TRBV5-6
CDR3 protein: CASSFSGGSTDTQYF
CDR3 DNA: TGTGCCAGCAGCTTCTCTGGCGGGAGCACAGATACGCAGTATTTT

CDR3 length: 13
D gene: TRBD1
J gene: TRBJ1-2
clone size: .
V gene: TRBV7-9
CDR3 protein: CASSTGVTGGYTF
CDR3 DNA: TGTGCCAGCAGCACAGGGGTAACGGGCGGCTACACCTTC

CDR3 length: 17
D gene: TRBD2
J gene: TRBJ2-5
clone size: .
V gene: TRBV4-1
CDR3 protein: CASSQVGGRRRGETQYF
CDR3 DNA: TGCGCCAGCAGCCAAGTCGGCGGGAGGAGGAGAGGGGAGACCCAGTACTTC

CDR3 length: 16
D gene: TRBD2
J gene: TRBJ2-1
clone size: .
V gene: TRBV12-5
CDR3 protein: CASGLSLAGILGEQFF
CDR3 DNA: TGTGCTAGTGGTTTGAGCCTAGCGGGAATTCTGGGTGAGCAGTTCTTC

CDR3 length: 16
D gene: TRBD2
J gene: TRBJ2-1
clone size: .
V gene: TRBV5-1
CDR3 protein: CASRRTSGGAFNEQFF
CDR3 DNA: TGCGCCAGCAGACGGACTAGCGGGGGGGCGTTCAATGAGCAGTTCTTC

CDR3 length: 14
D gene: TRBD2
J gene: TRBJ2-3
clone size: .
V gene: TRBV5-1
CDR3 protein: CASSPQAGADTQYF
CDR3 DNA: TGCGCCAGCAGCCCACAAGCGGGAGCGGATACGCAGTATTTT

CDR3 length: 14
D gene: .
J gene: TRBJ2-7
clone size: .
V gene: TRBV18
CDR3 protein: CASSPWGDAYEQYF
CDR3 DNA: TGTGCCAGCTCACCCTGGGGTGATGCCTACGAGCAGTACTTC

CDR3 length: 13
D gene: .
J gene: TRBJ2-4
clone size: once
V gene: TRBV4-3
CDR3 protein: CASSQVAGNIQYF
CDR3 DNA: TGCGCCAGCAGCCAAGTCGCCGGAAACATTCAGTACTTC

CDR3 length: 14
D gene: .
J gene: TRBJ2-5
clone size: once
V gene: TRBV11-2
CDR3 protein: CASSLRGYQETQYF
CDR3 DNA: TGTGCCAGCAGCTTACGCGGGTACCAAGAGACCCAGTACTTC

CDR3 length: 13
D gene: TRBD1
J gene: TRBJ1-5
clone size: .
V gene: TRBV30
CDR3 protein: CAWRGQGHQPQHF
CDR3 DNA: TGTGCCTGGAGGGGACAGGGCCATCAGCCCCAGCATTTT

CDR3 length: 14
D gene: .
J gene: TRBJ2-1
clone size: .
V gene: TRBV4-3
CDR3 protein: CASSQQQDRNEQFF
CDR3 DNA: TGCGCCAGCAGCCAACAGCAGGACCGCAATGAGCAGTTCTTC

CDR3 length: 16
D gene: .
J gene: TRBJ2-2
clone size: .
V gene: TRBV21-1
CDR3 protein: CASAPRQGTPTGELFF
CDR3 DNA: TGTGCCAGCGCCCCGAGACAGGGGACCCCGACCGGGGAGCTGTTTTTT

CDR3 length: 15
D gene: .
J gene: TRBJ2-2
clone size: .
V gene: TRBV11-3
CDR3 protein: CASSSGGKDTGELFF
CDR3 DNA: TGTGCCAGCAGCTCCGGGGGAAAGGACACCGGGGAGCTGTTTTTT